This TCR beta chain was captured in a study of shared clonotypes between healthy human individuals. Using 200 ng DNA, around 30,000 T cell genomes, the sorted-subset replicate PCRs were run. The data were produced by immunoSEQ multiplex PCR, yet TCRdb's version contains in-frame clones alone and is incomplete. The profile shows a few million clones, 90% to 95% of them singletons. General study findings and limits: With few donors, the genetic and exposure-history diversity represented was limited. Against clonotypes common to all four donors, non-shared ones had lower generation probabilities.

The CDR3 is made up of 15 amino acids. Germline V CDR1 and CDR2: SGHRS, YFSETQ. V lost 0 bases and J lost 4; bases outside the gene matches: 5. Comments on this clone: Its matching antigen is unknown. Other DNA sequences in this sample translate to the same CDR3.

Sequencing was carried out using naive CD4+ T cells from PBMCs. Subset described: CD45RA+ positively selected. This clonotype was obtained from a man aged 18-30 years in good health. Some clones in this sample may be carry-over from other donors' samples. V usage is TRBV5-1 and J usage is TRBJ1-1; 8 bases map to TRBD1. CDR3 DNA sequence: TGCGCCAGCAGCTTGGCCGGACAGGGTGGCACTGAAGCTTTCTTT. Encoded protein: CASSLAGQGGTEAFF.